Shown below are 25 T cell receptor beta chains from a single sample sequenced in a study of blood T cell repertoires in COVID-19. Using immunoSEQ multiplex PCR, the repertoire was profiled, and TCRdb retains in-frame clones only, with some absent. This table has about 200,000 clones, roughly four fifths appearing once. What was sequenced was PBMCs or T cells enriched from blood (not recorded which). These receptors all stem from a man aged 40-49 years who had recovered from COVID-19.

For the CDR3, the DNA is TGTGCCGTAGGACAGGATCGTGATCAGCCCCAGCATTTT. This translates into CAVGQDRDQPQHF. The rearrangement uses TRBV19 and TRBJ1-5, with TRBD1 matching over 7 bases. CDR3 size: 13 residues. Germline trimming cut 11 bases from V and 5 bases from J; bases unmatched to any gene: 9. Germline CDR1 LNHDA, CDR2 SQIVND (reference sequence).

This rearrangement joins TRBV7-8 to TRBJ1-3; D is ambiguous. CDR1 is SGHVS, CDR2 FQNEAQ, per germline. CDR3 length: 16 amino acids. Trimming left V 0 bases short and J 0 bases short, with 9 bases between. The CDR3 DNA reads as TGTGCCAGCAGCTTAGCTAGTCCAGGCTCTGGAAACACCATATATTTT. Translated: CASSLASPGSGNTIYF.

This clone occurred a few times. The chain uses TRBV11-3 and TRBJ1-6, with 7 bases lining up with TRBD1. Germline V CDR1 and CDR2: SGHNT, YENEEA. This CDR3 has 12 residues. In nucleotides, the CDR3 is TGTGGACAGGGAGTAGGGGATTCACCCCTCCACTTT. It yields the protein CGQGVGDSPLHF.

The chain joins TRBV28 to TRBJ1-2; a weak D match, TRBD1 (6 bases). Trimming pared 0 bases from V and 8 bases from J, leaving 13 bases between. The CDR3 consists of 14 residues. Germline-derived CDR1 and CDR2 are MDHEN and SYDVKM. The CDR3 region has the DNA TGTGCCAGCAGTTTATGGGGGGCCGATTGGGGCTACACCTTC. Translation: CASSLWGADWGYTF.

V is TRBV6-5 and J is TRBJ1-3, with D perhaps TRBD1 (5 bases). Trimming pared 5 bases from V and 5 bases from J, leaving 13 bases between. Germline V gene lookup returns CDR1 MNHEY and CDR2 SVGAGI. The CDR3 spans 14 residues. The CDR3 loop reads CASSPQGLRNTIYF. In DNA, the CDR3 is TGTGCCAGCAGTCCCCAGGGTTTAAGAAACACCATATATTTT.

V and J are TRBV10-3 and TRBJ1-2; maybe TRBD1 (5 bases). V was pared by 4 bases and J by 2 bases, with 14 bases between. The CDR3 extends over 15 amino acids. Germline lookup yields CDR1 ENHRY and CDR2 SYGVKD. The CDR3 protein is CAISASRVLNYGYTF. In nucleotides, the CDR3 is TGTGCCATCAGTGCGTCCAGGGTTTTGAACTATGGCTACACCTTC.

This clone was found once. The chain uses TRBV10-3 and TRBJ1-2, with D hard to call. This CDR3 has 11 amino acids. The germline V and J ends were trimmed by 2 bases and 7 bases, with 5 bases remaining between them. Germline CDR1 reads ENHRY; CDR2 reads SYGVKD. The CDR3 nucleotides read TGTGCCATCAGTGAGCGGGGTGGCTACACCTTC. Encoded protein: CAISERGGYTF.

This clone has only one observation. The genes are TRBV13 and TRBJ2-2, with D hard to call. This CDR3 is 13 amino acids long. The germline V gene has CDR1 PRHDT and CDR2 FYEKMQ (reference sequence). Trimming removed 8 bases from V and 5 bases from J, with 12 bases in between. The CDR3: CASQNVRTGELFF. DNA of the CDR3: TGTGCCAGCCAAAATGTCAGGACCGGGGAGCTGTTTTTT.

The chain employs TRBV4-2 and TRBJ1-2; 10 nucleotides align to TRBD1. From germline, CDR1 is LGHNA and CDR2 YNFKEQ. J gave up 7 bases and V 1 base, and 12 bases lay outside the gene matches. This CDR3 is 17 amino acids long. The CDR3 DNA follows: TGTGCCAGCAGCCAAGGGCCGGGGACAGGGGTAGCCTCTGGCTACACCTTC. Its translation is CASSQGPGTGVASGYTF.

This clone was seen only once. This chain links TRBV13 with TRBJ1-5; 9 nucleotides line up with TRBD1. V lost 3 bases to trimming and J lost 4 bases; unmatched junction nucleotides: 1. CDR3 length: 14 residues. Looked up from germline, CDR1 is PRHDT and CDR2 is FYEKMQ (reference sequence). The CDR3 coding sequence is TGTGCCAGCAGCTTGACAGGGGGGAATCAGCCCCAGCATTTT. It specifies CASSLTGGNQPQHF.

This clone was observed a single time. The rearrangement links TRBV15 to TRBJ2-7; 12 bases match TRBD1. From germline, CDR1 is LNHNV and CDR2 YYDKDF (reference sequence). This CDR3 region has 15 residues. Trimming took 1 base from V and 4 from J; bases not matched to a gene: 2. This chain's CDR3 is CATSRGGQGAYEQYF. Written as DNA, the CDR3 is TGTGCCACCAGCAGAGGGGGACAGGGGGCTTACGAGCAGTACTTC. Full variable domain (remainder filled in from reference TRBV15 and TRBJ2-7): DAMVIQNPRYQVTQFGKPVTLSCSQTLNHNVMYWYQQKSSQAPKLLFHYYDKDFNNEADTPDNFQSRRPNTSFCFLDIRSPGLGDTAMYLCATSRGGQGAYEQYFGPGTRLTVT.

The rearrangement joins TRBV6-5 to TRBJ1-1; 7 bases map to TRBD1. Per germline, CDR1 MNHEY and CDR2 SVGAGI. The CDR3 runs 14 residues. J lost 5 bases, V lost 5 bases, and 8 bases had no gene match. CDR3 sequence: CASSTRTGETEAFF. The CDR3 DNA reads as TGTGCCAGCAGTACCAGAACAGGGGAGACTGAAGCTTTCTTT.

The chain is built from TRBV15 and TRBJ1-2; D not certain. Germline V gene lookup returns CDR1 LNHNV and CDR2 YYDKDF (reference sequence). This CDR3 spans 14 amino acids. The V end lost 0 bases, the J end lost 2 bases, and 7 bases lay between the germline ends. In DNA, the CDR3 is TGTGCCACCAGCAGAGAACGAGGCAACTATGGCTACACCTTC. It codes for CATSRERGNYGYTF. Looking up the rest from reference TRBV15 and TRBJ1-2 gives the full variable domain: DAMVIQNPRYQVTQFGKPVTLSCSQTLNHNVMYWYQQKSSQAPKLLFHYYDKDFNNEADTPDNFQSRRPNTSFCFLDIRSPGLGDTAMYLCATSRERGNYGYTFGSGTRLTVV.

This clone occurred once. The rearrangement uses TRBV28 and TRBJ2-5; D remains ambiguous. CDR3 length: 16 residues. With 3 bases removed from V and 5 bases from J, the gap between germline ends came to 19 bases. CDR1 and CDR2 from the germline V gene are MDHEN and SYDVKM. CDR3 nucleotides: TGTGCCAGCAGTTTCTTATTCGGGTCCTGGAAGGAGACCCAGTACTTC. As protein: CASSFLFGSWKETQYF.

The gene calls are TRBV6-5 and TRBJ1-1; 8 bases agree with TRBD1. The germline V gene has CDR1 MNHEY and CDR2 SVGAGI. The J segment lost 4 bases and the V segment lost 4 bases, leaving 8 bases of the junction unmatched. This CDR3 is 15 amino acids long. The DNA of the CDR3 is TGTGCCAGCAGTTGGACAGGGAAAGAGGGCACTGAAGCTTTCTTT. Translating gives CASSWTGKEGTEAFF.

The chain recombines TRBV6-5 with TRBJ1-1, with 8 bases identical to TRBD1. The CDR3 extends over 15 amino acids. Germline CDR1 and CDR2: MNHEY and SVGAGI. V was clipped by 2 bases and J by 5 bases; unmatched bases: 7. Here the CDR3 DNA reads TGTGCCAGCAGTTACGGCGACAGGGGTCGGACTGAAGCTTTCTTT. Amino acid sequence: CASSYGDRGRTEAFF.

The gene calls are TRBV28 and TRBJ2-4; 8 bases align to TRBD1. The CDR3 loop spans 15 amino acids. Germline CDR1 and CDR2: MDHEN and SYDVKM. V dropped 2 bases and J dropped 4; count of bases not matched to a gene: 4. The CDR3 DNA is TGTGCCAGCAGTTTAAATACAGGGGGGAAAAACATTCAGTACTTC. This codes for CASSLNTGGKNIQYF.

The genes are TRBV19 and TRBJ1-6; 9 nucleotides line up with TRBD1. This CDR3 is 14 amino acids long. Germline V gives CDR1 LNHDA, CDR2 SQIVND (reference sequence). Trimming took 1 base from V and 8 from J; bases not matched to a gene: 0. The CDR3 is CASSIGTGDSPLHF. The CDR3 nucleotides are TGTGCCAGTAGTATAGGGACAGGGGATTCACCCCTCCACTTT.

This rearrangement joins TRBV3-1 (or the pseudogene TRBV3-2) to TRBJ1-2, with TRBD1 matching over 9 bases. The CDR3 consists of 15 residues. Germline V lookup: CDR1 LGHDT, CDR2 YNNKEL (reference sequence). Trimming took 2 bases from V and 4 from J; bases not matched to a gene: 5. In DNA, the CDR3 is TGTGCCAGCAGCCAATCCCGGGACAGGGCCTATGGCTACACCTTC. Translating gives CASSQSRDRAYGYTF.

The chain couples TRBV4-1 to TRBJ2-7, with a possible D match to TRBD2 (5 bases). The ends were cut back, 6 bases at V and 3 bases at J, with 15 bases in the middle. CDR3 length: 14 amino acids. Germline assignment: CDR1 MGHRA and CDR2 YSYEKL. This CDR3 is CASSREYLGYEQYF. The CDR3 nucleotides read TGCGCCAGCAGTCGGGAATATTTGGGCTACGAGCAGTACTTC.

This sequence joins TRBV30 and TRBJ1-3, with D unclear. Per germline, CDR1 GTSNPN and CDR2 SVGIG (reference sequence). V lost 6 bases and J lost 0, with 6 bases in between. The CDR3 contains 12 residues. The CDR3 sequence: CACEFSGNTIYF. The CDR3 coding sequence is TGTGCCTGTGAGTTCTCTGGAAACACCATATATTTT. Full variable domain (outside the CDR3, taken from reference TRBV30 and TRBJ1-3): SQTIHQWPATLVQPVGSPLSLECTVEGTSNPNLYWYRQAAGRGLQLLFYSVGIGQISSEVPQNLSASRPQDRQFILSSKKLLLSDSGFYLCACEFSGNTIYFGEGSWLTVV.

The genes are TRBV7-2 and TRBJ2-7; TRBD2 matches at 7 bases. Losses at the gene ends were 6 bases for V and 7 bases for J; bases not matched to a gene: 15. Per germline, CDR1 SGHTA and CDR2 FQGNSA. CDR3 length: 15 residues. CDR3 sequence: CASRVGLGHLWEQYF. CDR3 coding DNA: TGTGCCAGCAGAGTCGGACTAGGGCACCTGTGGGAGCAGTACTTC.

The chain links TRBV18 to TRBJ2-1; 9 bases are a match to TRBD2. CDR3 length: 17 residues. V trimming: 2 bases; J trimming: 5 bases; junction bases outside the gene matches: 10. The germline V gene has CDR1 KGHSH and CDR2 LQKENI. The CDR3 protein is CASSPGSSGGRNNEQFF. CDR3 coding DNA: TGTGCCAGCTCACCAGGGAGTAGCGGGGGAAGGAACAATGAGCAGTTCTTC.

This chain links TRBV4-1 with TRBJ1-2; D might be TRBD1 (6 bases). The germline gives CDR1 MGHRA, CDR2 YSYEKL. The CDR3 has 15 residues. V was shortened by 0 bases and J by 3 bases, with 11 bases between the two germline ends. The CDR3 spells CASSQEKPGDYGYTF. The CDR3 coding sequence is TGCGCCAGCAGCCAAGAAAAGCCAGGGGACTATGGCTACACCTTC.

V is TRBV7-2 and J is TRBJ1-3; possibly TRBD1 for D (5 bases). Germline V gene sequence: CDR1 SGHTA, CDR2 FQGNSA. Trimming shortened V by 0 bases and J by 1 base, and 10 bases separated the two germline ends. CDR3 size: 16 residues. CDR3 protein: CASSLALGGSGNTIYF. For the CDR3, the DNA is TGTGCCAGCAGCTTAGCTCTGGGGGGGTCTGGAAACACCATATATTTT. Full variable domain (missing parts from reference TRBV7-2 and TRBJ1-3): GAGVSQSPSNKVTEKGKDVELRCDPISGHTALYWYRQSLGQGLEFLIYFQGNSAPDKSGLPSDRFSAERTGGSVSTLTIQRTQQEDSAVYLCASSLALGGSGNTIYFGEGSWLTVV.